This TCR beta chain came from a study of T cells in Graves' hyperthyroidism and ophthalmopathy (dated by TCRdb to about 2019). Regarding the study in general: Peripheral blood samples were taken at initial diagnosis, before any treatment was given. To identify distinguishing TCR V-J signatures, a discovery cohort of about 100 patients was used, comprising 40 to 45 with Graves' ophthalmopathy and some 57 with stable Graves' hyperthyroidism. Prospective prediction of ophthalmopathy was tested in an independent validation cohort consisting of 18 hyperthyroidism patients and more than 15 patients who later progressed to ophthalmopathy. The approximately 98 discovery patients were randomly divided into training and test sets at a 7:3 ratio. The study also compared thyroid tissue and blood T-cell repertoires from about 6 Graves' hyperthyroidism patients. Once sampling was done, hyperthyroidism patients were given methimazole at a starting dose of 30 mg daily, whereas ophthalmopathy patients were given high-dose intravenous methylprednisolone. The paper reports TCR Vbeta CDR3 sequencing of 140 or so peripheral blood samples: 40 or so ophthalmopathy, approximately 74 hyperthyroidism and approximately 17 progressor patients. Points the paper makes about the study in general: Most expanded thyroid clonotypes (frequency above 0.001) were also found in blood, which suggests that blood repertoires may mirror thyroid immune responses. In validation, the model predicted progression to ophthalmopathy a median of roughly 6.1 months before onset, with roughly 68% sensitivity and around 76% specificity. A 13 V-J signature model separated ophthalmopathy from stable hyperthyroidism, with around 91% sensitivity and 81.08% specificity in cross-validation and 80%/75% in testing. No statistical method was used to fix the sample size in advance, and group allocation was not hidden from the investigators.

Stable Graves' hyperthyroidism was defined as no progression to ophthalmopathy during 18 months of follow-up. Hyperthyroidism patients were aged 18 to 65 years and newly diagnosed, with disease duration of less than 2 months. The study excluded patients with uncontrolled infections, other autoimmune diseases, pregnancy or lactation. Diagnoses were based on clinical symptoms, serum thyroxine and TRAb, thyroid ultrasound and orbital computed tomography. PBMCs were separated from around 9.1 ml of fresh peripheral blood using Ficoll-Paque density gradient centrifugation. Total RNA was extracted using Trizol reagent, and RNA quality was assessed on an Agilent 2100 Bioanalyzer. Amplification of TCR beta CDR3 regions was carried out from RNA transcripts. For the first round of RT-PCR on the TCR CDR3, the HTBI primer set was used together with the Qiagen OneStep RT-PCR kit. Libraries were constructed in a second round of multiplex PCR, after which size selection and purification were carried out. Libraries were sequenced paired-end with 100 bp reads on an Illumina HiSeq2000. From the authors' description of their analysis: SOAPnuke was used to process the raw data, with reads discarded if the reads contained adapters or uncalled bases, had a mean Phred below 15, or lacked an exact constant-primer or identifier match. High-quality paired reads were merged using COPE v1.2.5, and each unique nucleotide sequence was defined as a clonotype. MiTCR v1.1 was used to align clonotypes to the IMGT TRBV, TRBD and TRBJ reference segments. Analysis was restricted to V-J combinations with a frequency above 0.0001, which covered 99% to 99.2% of repertoires. The TCS score was defined as the ratio of F50 (clonal expansion) to E x V (chaos), calculated using BLOSUM62-based TCRdist between CDR3 peptides within each V-J. Welch's t-statistics and random forest reduced 450 to 600 V-J features to around 14, which were used in a naive Bayes classifier (R e1071). TCRdb reanalyzed the raw reads on its own, using fastp at Q25 for trimming and MiXCR for clone calling, and kept in-frame beta chains. Under each unique CDR3 protein, matching rows form one entry showing the most common genes and DNA. The V and J calls and clone size are TCRdb's, not the authors'. Counted in this sample were about 560,000 distinct CDR3 sequences; over 15% of them appeared once. The ten biggest clones cover 18% of the sample.

Looking up the germline V gene (reference sequence) yields CDR1 MNHEY and CDR2 SMNVEV. V is shortened by 6 bases, J by 5 bases, and the region joining them spans 19 bases. The cysteine opens and the phenylalanine closes a CDR3 of 15 amino acids. Only the CDR3 region is kept as DNA, spanning 45 bases read in frame from base 1. This clonotype has just a few counts. What antigen it recognizes has not been identified. Base qualities are not provided; no much larger clone lies one nucleotide away. The sample taken for sequencing was blood. This chain joins TRBV27 to TRBJ1-1, with no D gene named confidently. This TCR came from a woman aged 18 to 35 with Graves' hyperthyroidism. The CDR3 sequence is CASRHLGWGGTEAFF. The nucleotide sequence reads TGTGCCAGCAGACACTTGGGATGGGGTGGGACTGAAGCTTTCTTT.